The text below deals with one T cell receptor beta chain. Its antigen is currently unknown. How the authors handled the data: Sample-level TCR yields exhibited a median of around 93,000, with a range of about 23,224 to 700,000. Using its own MiXCR run on the RACE reads, TCRdb lists one record per CDR3 protein. The V and J calls and clone size come from TCRdb's table, not from the authors' own analysis. The repertoire has about 54,000 distinct CDR3 sequences, 9.5% to 10% of them found once; the top ten carry over 1.5%. The V end was cut by 1 base, the J end by 1 base, with 14 bases between. Germline-derived CDR1 and CDR2 are LGHNA and YNFKEQ. The CDR3 runs 17 residues. The sample comes from a study of human T cells and chemical hapten exposure. Time point indicated: patch test 2, 6 weeks after DPC sensitization. As for treatment: therapeutic diphenylcyclopropenone sensitization with weekly scalp DPC.

Whole-study findings and limits: Expanded TCRs formed significantly more large CDR3 similarity clusters than controls.

The material sequenced was whole blood, taken in connection with sensitization to the hapten diphenylcyclopropenone (DPC). This clonotype was obtained from a woman in her 50s with alopecia areata. Some clones in this sample may be carry-over from other donors' samples. The chain combines TRBV4-2 with TRBJ1-5; D gene uncertain. CDR3 loop: CASSQGRAGISNQPQHF. The CDR3 bases are TGTGCCAGCAGCCAAGGGAGGGCAGGCATCAGCAATCAGCCCCAGCATTTT.